Shown below are 25 T cell receptor beta chains from a single sample sequenced in a study of blood T cell repertoires in COVID-19. The method was immunoSEQ multiplex PCR; TCRdb's version includes in-frame clones alone and lacks a portion of them. The repertoire includes some 220,000 clones, over 70% of them detected once, and 7.2% sits in the top ten. The sequenced sample was peripheral blood. These receptors were taken from a woman in her seventies with acute or convalescent COVID-19.

About this clone: At the DNA level, this CDR3 is encoded by other sequences in the same sample as well. The chain links TRBV5-1 to TRBJ1-4; 9 bases align to TRBD1. Germline V gene sequence: CDR1 SGHRS, CDR2 YFSETQ. The CDR3 extends over 15 amino acids. The J segment lost 8 bases and the V segment lost 0 bases, leaving 5 bases of the junction unmatched. CDR3 in DNA: TGCGCCAGCAGCTTGGGGGGACAGGGCCCCGAAAAACTGTTTTTT. Protein product: CASSLGGQGPEKLFF.

The genes are TRBV5-8 and TRBJ1-5, with D possibly being TRBD1 (5 bases). The CDR3 consists of 16 residues. Trimming left V 4 bases short and J 0 bases short, with 14 bases between. From germline, CDR1 is SGHTS and CDR2 YDEGEE. In DNA form, the CDR3 reads TGTGCCAGCAGCCCTGACAGCGCGAGTAGCAATCAGCCCCAGCATTTT. Its protein product is CASSPDSASSNQPQHF.

This clone was detected once. V and J are TRBV12-3 or TRBV12-4 and TRBJ1-2; D remains ambiguous. This CDR3 has 12 amino acids. Trimming removed 6 bases from V and 4 bases from J, with 9 bases in between. CDR3 bases: TGTGCCAGCAGCTCCGTAGTCTATGGCTACACCTTC. It specifies CASSSVVYGYTF.

The J gene is TRBJ2-5, the V gene TRBV5-1; perhaps TRBD2 as D (6 bases). V was cut by 9 bases and J by 3 bases, with 15 bases left in between. The CDR3 is 13 residues long. CDR1 is SGHRS, CDR2 YFSETQ, per germline. The CDR3 DNA reads as TGCGCCAACGCCCGGGAGCCAGAAGAGACCCAGTACTTC. Its protein product is CANAREPEETQYF.

This chain connects TRBV11-2 to TRBJ2-5; D remains unclear. Germline V lookup: CDR1 SGHAT, CDR2 FQNNGV. This CDR3 has 16 residues. With 0 bases removed from V and 5 bases from J, the gap between germline ends came to 16 bases. The CDR3 spells CASSLEGTTEIETQYF. CDR3 DNA sequence: TGTGCCAGCAGCTTAGAAGGCACCACAGAGATTGAGACCCAGTACTTC.

J is TRBJ2-1 and V is TRBV24-1, with TRBD1 matching 8 bases. Germline V gene data show CDR1 as KGHDR and CDR2 as SFDVKD. V lost 4 bases and J lost 2; bases outside the gene matches: 6. The CDR3 runs 16 residues. The CDR3 region is CATSDDRTGPYNEQFF. The CDR3 DNA follows: TGTGCCACCAGTGACGACCGGACAGGGCCCTACAATGAGCAGTTCTTC.

This sequence joins TRBV19 and TRBJ1-1, with TRBD1 matching 7 bases. V lost 4 bases to trimming and J lost 4 bases; unmatched junction nucleotides: 9. Germline lookup yields CDR1 LNHDA and CDR2 SQIVND (reference sequence). The CDR3 covers 15 residues. The CDR3 protein is CASSTTPTGLTEAFF. The CDR3 region has the DNA TGTGCCAGTAGTACAACACCGACAGGGCTCACTGAAGCTTTCTTT.

The V call is TRBV5-1, the J call TRBJ2-1; the D gene is possibly TRBD2 (6 bases). Germline CDR1 SGHRS, CDR2 YFSETQ. This CDR3 is 15 amino acids long. Trimming shortened V by 4 bases and J by 2 bases, and 13 bases separated the two germline ends. The chain's CDR3 is CASSLSGPPYNEQFF. In nucleotides, the CDR3 is TGCGCCAGCAGCCTAAGCGGGCCACCCTACAATGAGCAGTTCTTC.

J is TRBJ2-3 and V is TRBV19, with TRBD2 matching 14 bases. This CDR3 has 15 residues. Germline CDR1 is LNHDA and CDR2 is SQIVND (reference sequence). V dropped 8 bases and J dropped 5; count of bases not matched to a gene: 6. DNA of the CDR3: TGTGCCAGTGGTGCGGGACTAGCGGGGGAAGATACGCAGTATTTT. As protein: CASGAGLAGEDTQYF.

The rearrangement joins TRBV5-6 to TRBJ2-7; 11 bases match TRBD2. Germline V CDR1 and CDR2: SGHDT, YYEEEE. The V gene end was trimmed by 5 bases and the J gene end by 3 bases; junction bases not matched to a gene: 7. The CDR3 runs 15 residues. CDR3 loop: CASRLAGAPSYEQYF. In DNA, the CDR3 is TGTGCCAGCAGACTAGCGGGGGCCCCGAGCTACGAGCAGTACTTC.

The chain combines TRBV10-1 with TRBJ2-5, with D possibly matching TRBD2 (5 bases). V was pared by 3 bases and J by 5 bases, with 16 bases between. CDR3 length equals 15 residues. The germline CDR1 and CDR2 sequences are WNHNN and SYGVQD (reference sequence). CDR3 in DNA: TGCGCCAGCAGTGAAATTCCCAGCGGCGGGGAGACCCAGTACTTC. It encodes CASSEIPSGGETQYF.

The CDR3 loop is CASSQVGTGTGGGSNYGYTF. The CDR3 DNA follows: TGTGCCAGCAGCCAAGTCGGCACCGGGACAGGGGGCGGGAGCAACTATGGCTACACCTTC. This chain connects TRBV4-2 to TRBJ1-2; the match to TRBD1 covers 12 bases. Trimming cost V 1 base and J 2 bases; bases outside gene matches: 14. The CDR3 contains 20 residues. Germline CDR1 and CDR2: LGHNA and YNFKEQ.

The CDR3 bases are TGTGCCAGCACCCTAGGACTAGCGGGTTCGTATGAGCAGTTCTTC. Its protein is CASTLGLAGSYEQFF. The J gene is TRBJ2-1, the V gene TRBV7-7; 11 bases match TRBD2. CDR3 length equals 15 residues. The V segment lost 7 bases and the J segment 8 bases; nucleotides outside the gene matches: 10. Per the germline V gene, CDR1 is SSHAT and CDR2 is FNYEAQ (reference sequence).

The V call is TRBV9, the J call TRBJ2-7, with 10 bases matching TRBD2. The CDR3 totals 15 residues. V trimming: 2 bases; J trimming: 2 bases; junction bases outside the gene matches: 4. In germline, CDR1 is SGDLS, CDR2 YYNGEE. The CDR3 sequence is CASSVVAGGAYEQYF. The CDR3, as DNA: TGTGCCAGCAGCGTGGTAGCGGGGGGTGCCTACGAGCAGTACTTC.

The CDR3 sequence: CASSQGTGPRGPLHF. The CDR3 coding sequence is TGTGCCAGCAGCCAAGGGACAGGTCCCAGGGGACCCCTCCACTTT. V gene TRBV3-1 (or the pseudogene TRBV3-2) combines with J gene TRBJ1-6, with 7 bases that match TRBD1. This CDR3 has 15 residues. Germline V gene sequence: CDR1 LGHDT, CDR2 YNNKEL (reference sequence). V was pared by 1 base and J by 12 bases, with 9 bases of the junction left unmatched.

The chain employs TRBV6-5 and TRBJ1-4; D gene unclear. V lost 6 bases, J lost 7 bases, and 6 bases lay in between. CDR1 and CDR2 from the germline V gene are MNHEY and SVGAGI. The CDR3 covers 11 residues. Here the CDR3 reads CASSLGEKLFF. The CDR3 coding sequence is TGTGCCAGCAGCCTCGGTGAAAAACTGTTTTTT.

Only a few counts were recorded for this clone. In DNA, the CDR3 is TGCGCCAGCAGTTGGGCCCCTCCCGGGACTAGCGGGGGGGCCTCCTACGAGCAGTACTTC. Its translation is CASSWAPPGTSGGASYEQYF. The V and J genes are TRBV5-1 and TRBJ2-7, with TRBD2 identical over 16 bases. The V gene's germline CDR1 is SGHRS and CDR2 YFSETQ. CDR3 length equals 20 residues. The J segment lost 0 bases and the V segment lost 5 bases, leaving 14 bases of the junction unmatched.

This chain links TRBV5-8 with TRBJ2-5; D is perhaps TRBD1 (6 bases). Trimming took off 1 base at V and 7 bases at J, with 11 bases between the two ends. Looked up from germline, CDR1 is SGHTS and CDR2 is YDEGEE. This CDR3 region has 13 residues. The CDR3 reads CASSLTGTGTQYF. CDR3 DNA: TGTGCCAGCAGCTTGACAGGGACCGGGACCCAGTACTTC.

The CDR3 DNA sequence: TGTGCCAGCAGCCCTCTTGGGGGGGGTGGTCAGTACTTC. Residues: CASSPLGGGGQYF. The chain combines TRBV3-1 (or the pseudogene TRBV3-2) with TRBJ2-4, with 7 bases that match TRBD2. The CDR3 loop spans 13 amino acids. Germline V gives CDR1 LGHDT, CDR2 YNNKEL (reference sequence). V was pared by 4 bases and J by 12 bases, with 9 bases of the junction left unmatched.

The chain joins TRBV29-1 to TRBJ1-1; a weak D match, TRBD1 (6 bases). Trimming stripped 7 bases from V and 6 bases from J, with 12 bases between. The CDR3 has 11 residues. Germline CDR1 and CDR2: SQVTM and ANQGSEA. The DNA of the CDR3 is TGCAGCGGGGAGGGGGAATCTGAAGCTTTCTTT. Amino acid sequence: CSGEGESEAFF.

CDR3: CASSLLGRVNTEAFF. In nucleotides, the CDR3 is TGTGCCAGCAGCTTATTGGGCAGGGTGAACACTGAAGCTTTCTTT. This chain joins TRBV7-2 and TRBJ1-1; a weak D match, TRBD1 (5 bases). Germline CDR1 and CDR2: SGHTA and FQGNSA. The CDR3 loop spans 15 amino acids. V was pared by 2 bases and J by 0 bases, with 10 bases between.

This clone occurred a few times. The chain recombines TRBV6-5 with TRBJ2-2; 7 nucleotides line up with TRBD2. The germline CDR1 and CDR2 sequences are MNHEY and SVGAGI. This CDR3 is 14 amino acids long. With 7 bases clipped from V and 0 bases from J, the junction kept 2 bases outside the gene matches. This CDR3 reads CASNLAANTGELFF. The CDR3 DNA reads TGTGCCAGCAATCTAGCGGCGAACACCGGGGAGCTGTTTTTT.

This sequence joins TRBV10-3 and TRBJ2-3, with TRBD2 identical over 12 bases. The CDR3 consists of 16 residues. After removal of 0 bases from V and 6 bases from J, the junction contained 4 bases not matched to a gene. Germline values: CDR1 ENHRY, CDR2 SYGVKD. CDR3: CAISESTSGGRDTQYF. CDR3 sequence (DNA): TGTGCCATCAGTGAGTCGACTAGCGGGGGACGGGATACGCAGTATTTT.

CDR3 region: CASSLQGASYEQYF. In nucleotides, the CDR3 is TGTGCCAGCAGCTTACAGGGGGCATCCTACGAGCAGTACTTC. The rearrangement uses TRBV11-2 and TRBJ2-7; 8 bases agree with TRBD1. CDR3 length equals 14 residues. Unmatched junction bases numbered 1, after V lost 2 bases and J lost 1 base. CDR1 and CDR2 from the germline V gene are SGHAT and FQNNGV.

The chain uses TRBV19 and TRBJ2-2; TRBD2 aligns across 8 bases. The ends lost 4 bases at V and 3 bases at J; junction bases unmatched: 4. This CDR3 is built from 15 residues. The germline V gene has CDR1 LNHDA and CDR2 SQIVND (reference sequence). This CDR3 is CASSSRGGDTGELFF. The CDR3 DNA reads TGTGCCAGTAGTAGCCGGGGGGGCGACACCGGGGAGCTGTTTTTT.